The 32 T cell receptor beta chains below come from one sample, sequenced in a study of blood T cell repertoires in COVID-19. Profiled with immunoSEQ multiplex PCR; TCRdb holds only in-frame clones, not every one. The profile shows over 150,000 clones, 76% of them singletons. Input material: peripheral blood. Receptors were obtained from a woman of 80 years or more with acute or convalescent COVID-19.

J is TRBJ2-6 and V is TRBV14, with TRBD2 matching over 8 bases. This CDR3 is built from 17 residues. Trimming took 4 bases from V and 4 from J; bases not matched to a gene: 9. CDR1 is SGHDN, CDR2 FVKESK, per germline. CDR3: CASSPLTGGSGANVLTF. The CDR3 DNA reads TGTGCCAGCAGCCCATTAACGGGGGGGTCAGGGGCCAACGTCCTGACTTTC.

This clone was detected once. This chain links TRBV18 with TRBJ2-1, with 8 bases matching TRBD2. Per germline, CDR1 KGHSH and CDR2 LQKENI. The trim removed 3 bases at V and 6 bases at J, leaving 10 bases unmatched. The CDR3 length is 16 residues. The chain's CDR3 is CASSPPGLVDPNEQFF. CDR3 bases: TGTGCCAGCTCACCGCCGGGACTAGTAGACCCCAATGAGCAGTTCTTC.

V is TRBV7-2 and J is TRBJ1-2; TRBD1 aligns across 7 bases. Germline CDR1 is SGHTA and CDR2 is FQGNSA. The CDR3 length is 15 residues. Trimming took 3 bases from V and 1 from J; bases not matched to a gene: 5. The CDR3: CASSFPGQRNYGYTF. The CDR3 coding sequence is TGTGCCAGCAGCTTTCCGGGACAGCGTAACTATGGCTACACCTTC.

The chain couples TRBV11-2 to TRBJ1-1; tentatively, D is TRBD1 (5 bases). This CDR3 contains 15 residues. The germline gives CDR1 SGHAT, CDR2 FQNNGV. V lost 5 bases and J 4 bases, leaving 17 bases between the germline ends. CDR3 loop: CASSRTTGGVTEAFF. Here the CDR3 DNA reads TGTGCCAGCAGCCGTACGACCGGGGGAGTCACTGAAGCTTTCTTT.

The chain joins TRBV2 to TRBJ2-1; tentatively, D is TRBD1 (5 bases). Germline-derived CDR1 and CDR2 are SNHLY and FYNNEI. V lost 4 bases, J lost 3 bases, and 13 bases lay in between. The CDR3 covers 15 residues. CDR3 bases: TGTGCCAGCAGTGGAGCCCAGGGTGGCTACAATGAGCAGTTCTTC. This codes for CASSGAQGGYNEQFF.

The sample holds a few counts of this clone. This sequence joins TRBV21-1 and TRBJ2-7; TRBD1, as called in the table, went unchecked against the DNA. TRBV21-1 has pseudogene status. The CDR3 spans 14 residues. The CDR3 here is CASSNGQGVSEQYF. The DNA for the CDR3 is TGTGCCAGCAGCAACGGACAGGGTGTCAGCGAGCAGTACTTC.

CDR3 in DNA: TGTGCCAGCTCACCCGGGGACATGGGCTATGGCTACACCTTC. This translates into CASSPGDMGYGYTF. The chain has TRBV18 and TRBJ1-2; D is possibly TRBD1 (6 bases). CDR3 length: 14 residues. In germline, CDR1 is KGHSH, CDR2 LQKENI. V was cut by 3 bases and J by 4 bases, with 12 bases left in between.

The chain combines TRBV10-3 with TRBJ2-3; D is possibly TRBD2 (6 bases). V was trimmed by 6 bases and J by 2 bases, leaving 9 bases between them. The germline V gene encodes CDR1 ENHRY and CDR2 SYGVKD. The CDR3 sequence is 13 residues long. The CDR3 is CAIRRDFTDTQYF. The CDR3 region has the DNA TGTGCCATCAGACGGGACTTCACAGATACGCAGTATTTT.

J is TRBJ2-5 and V is TRBV9; 8 nucleotides line up with TRBD1. J was trimmed by 1 base and V by 4 bases; bases with no gene match: 9. This CDR3 has 16 amino acids. The germline gives CDR1 SGDLS, CDR2 YYNGEE. CDR3 residues: CASSPGQGPGQETQYF. CDR3 DNA: TGTGCCAGCAGCCCCGGACAGGGACCGGGCCAAGAGACCCAGTACTTC.

The gene calls are TRBV12-3 or TRBV12-4 and TRBJ1-2, with a possible D match to TRBD1 (6 bases). V was cut by 1 base and J by 12 bases, with 12 bases left in between. The CDR3 runs to 12 residues. In DNA form, the CDR3 reads TGTGCCAGCAGTTTAGACAGGGAGGGTCACACCTTC. It encodes CASSLDREGHTF.

The V and J genes are TRBV29-1 and TRBJ2-7, with D possibly matching TRBD2 (6 bases). This CDR3 is built from 15 residues. The V gene's germline CDR1 is SQVTM and CDR2 ANQGSEA. V was clipped by 4 bases and J by 2 bases, with 18 bases between them. The CDR3 DNA reads TGCAGCGTTGTTCGGCCCGGGGGATCAACCTACGAGCAGTACTTC. It translates to CSVVRPGGSTYEQYF.

This clone has only a few counts. The V and J genes are TRBV4-3 and TRBJ1-2; 7 nucleotides match TRBD1. V shed 2 bases and J 9 bases; nucleotides not matched to a gene: 6. Germline values: CDR1 LGHNA, CDR2 YSLEER. CDR3 size: 13 residues. The CDR3 region is CASSQPPGQSYTF. For the CDR3, the DNA is TGCGCCAGCAGCCAACCTCCGGGACAGAGCTACACCTTC.

In this sample, this clone turned up a few times. The V and J genes are TRBV6-5 and TRBJ1-6, with TRBD1 as a possible D gene (5 bases). The V gene lost 0 bases and the J gene lost 6 bases, with 9 bases spanning the gap. This CDR3 is 15 amino acids long. Germline values: CDR1 MNHEY, CDR2 SVGAGI. CDR3 bases: TGTGCCAGCAGTTACTCGGCAGGGCTTAATTCACCCCTCCACTTT. Protein: CASSYSAGLNSPLHF.

The V call is TRBV20-1, the J call TRBJ1-2; D possibly corresponds to TRBD1 (6 bases). Germline-derived CDR1 and CDR2 are DFQATT and SNEGSKA (reference sequence). The CDR3 spans 11 residues. Trimming took 7 bases from V and 3 from J, leaving 9 bases between them. CDR3 nucleotides: TGCAGTGTTCACAGGGACTATGGCTACACCTTC. Its protein is CSVHRDYGYTF.

The genes are TRBV29-1 and TRBJ2-1, with a tentative D call TRBD2 (6 bases). The CDR3 contains 14 residues. V shed 5 bases and J shed 4 bases, with 15 bases lying between them. Germline V CDR1 and CDR2: SQVTM, ANQGSEA. The CDR3 bases are TGCAGCGTTTTAGTACTAGCTGAGTACAATGAGCAGTTCTTC. This codes for CSVLVLAEYNEQFF.

This clone has ten or more counts. The V gene is TRBV7-2, the J gene TRBJ2-5, with D tentatively TRBD2 (6 bases). V lost 3 bases, J lost 4 bases, and 15 bases lay in between. This CDR3 is built from 15 residues. Germline V gene lookup returns CDR1 SGHTA and CDR2 FQGNSA. CDR3 sequence reads: CASSFLTGDAETQYF. DNA for the CDR3: TGTGCCAGCAGCTTCCTCACGGGGGACGCAGAGACCCAGTACTTC.

The rearrangement links TRBV19 to TRBJ2-5, with a tentative D call TRBD1 (6 bases). V was cut by 5 bases and J by 2 bases, with 12 bases left in between. This CDR3 is 14 amino acids long. The germline V gene has CDR1 LNHDA and CDR2 SQIVND (reference sequence). The CDR3 here is CASSYDRSQETQYF. CDR3 nucleotides: TGTGCCAGTAGTTACGACAGGTCTCAAGAGACCCAGTACTTC.

V gene TRBV6-6 combines with J gene TRBJ1-4, with no clear D. This CDR3 is 13 amino acids long. V was cut by 5 bases and J by 7 bases, with 11 bases left in between. CDR1 and CDR2 (germline): MNHNY, SVGAGI (reference sequence). The CDR3 coding sequence is TGTGCCAGCAGTCGGATGAATAGTGAAAAACTGTTTTTT. Translation: CASSRMNSEKLFF.

V is TRBV10-3 and J is TRBJ1-3; D is unclear. This CDR3 comprises 15 residues. Trimming removed 1 base from V and 0 bases from J, with 7 bases in between. CDR1 and CDR2 from the germline V gene are ENHRY and SYGVKD. CDR3 sequence reads: CAISEYGSSGNTIYF. In nucleotides, the CDR3 is TGTGCCATCAGTGAGTACGGGAGCTCTGGAAACACCATATATTTT.

The gene calls are TRBV6-5 and TRBJ2-1; D remains ambiguous. V was clipped by 4 bases and J by 0 bases, with 7 bases between them. CDR3 length equals 14 residues. The germline gives CDR1 MNHEY, CDR2 SVGAGI. The CDR3 loop is CASSSHSSYNEQFF. CDR3 coding DNA: TGTGCCAGCAGTTCACACAGCTCCTACAATGAGCAGTTCTTC.

The rearrangement joins TRBV10-1 to TRBJ1-4, with no clear D. Germline values: CDR1 WNHNN, CDR2 SYGVQD (reference sequence). Trimming left V 3 bases short and J 3 bases short, with 20 bases between. CDR3 length: 18 residues. CDR3 DNA: TGCGCCAGCAGTGAATCCCCCACAATCGAGGGCCCTAATGAAAAACTGTTTTTT. Its translation: CASSESPTIEGPNEKLFF.

This clone was seen more than once but under ten times. The V call is TRBV25-1, the J call TRBJ2-1; no clear D gene. Germline-derived CDR1 and CDR2 are MGHDK and SYGVNS. The V gene lost 7 bases and the J gene lost 8 bases, with 9 bases spanning the gap. There are 11 residues in the CDR3. CDR3 coding DNA: TGTGCCAGCACCAGATTCTATGAGCAGTTCTTC. Its translation is CASTRFYEQFF.

J is TRBJ1-6 and V is TRBV10-3; 7 bases fit TRBD1. CDR1 and CDR2 from the germline V gene are ENHRY and SYGVKD. Trimming took 10 bases from V and 5 from J; bases not matched to a gene: 11. The CDR3 has 15 residues. The DNA of the CDR3 is TGTGCCACATTGCCTTTCGGGACAGATAATTCACCCCTCCACTTT. Translated: CATLPFGTDNSPLHF.

The chain couples TRBV30 to TRBJ1-3; 8 bases agree with TRBD1. V lost 0 bases and J lost 6; bases outside the gene matches: 19. CDR1 GTSNPN and CDR2 SVGIG come from the germline V gene (reference sequence). The CDR3 is 19 amino acids. The chain's CDR3 is CAWSVLLVGGRGHENTIYF. CDR3 nucleotides: TGTGCCTGGAGTGTACTGCTGGTCGGAGGCAGGGGGCATGAAAACACCATATATTTT. Full variable domain (missing parts from reference TRBV30 and TRBJ1-3): SQTIHQWPATLVQPVGSPLSLECTVEGTSNPNLYWYRQAAGRGLQLLFYSVGIGQISSEVPQNLSASRPQDRQFILSSKKLLLSDSGFYLCAWSVLLVGGRGHENTIYFGEGSWLTVV.

The CDR3 loop is CASSPYPRAAGNTIYF. CDR3 DNA sequence: TGCGCCAGCAGTCCTTACCCGAGGGCCGCTGGAAACACCATATATTTT. V gene TRBV4-3 combines with J gene TRBJ1-3; D is undetermined. CDR1 and CDR2 from the germline V gene are LGHNA and YSLEER. V was clipped by 6 bases and J by 2 bases, with 17 bases between them. The CDR3 is 16 residues long.

The V gene is TRBV4-3, the J gene TRBJ1-3, with 9 bases aligning to TRBD1. CDR3 length equals 15 residues. V shed 2 bases, J shed 4 bases, and the junction held 3 bases outside the gene matches. Germline CDR1 reads LGHNA; CDR2 reads YSLEER. In DNA form, the CDR3 reads TGCGCCAGCAGCCAATCGGACAGGGGAGGAAACACCATATATTTT. This encodes CASSQSDRGGNTIYF.

The chain has TRBV11-2 and TRBJ2-1; D ambiguous. The CDR3 is made up of 14 amino acids. V was cut by 5 bases and J by 4 bases, with 12 bases left in between. Germline values: CDR1 SGHAT, CDR2 FQNNGV. DNA for the CDR3: TGTGCCAGCAGCCTTATGAGCGCGTACAATGAGCAGTTCTTC. This sequence encodes CASSLMSAYNEQFF.

This clone was found once. The rearrangement uses TRBV19 and TRBJ1-5; D is ambiguous. V lost 5 bases, J lost 10 bases, and 18 bases lay in between. The CDR3 covers 14 residues. Germline V CDR1 and CDR2: LNHDA, SQIVND (reference sequence). The CDR3 here is CASSFPGNFKPQHF. CDR3 in DNA: TGTGCCAGTAGTTTCCCGGGGAACTTCAAACCCCAGCATTTT.

This chain uses TRBV5-1 with TRBJ1-1; D possibly corresponds to TRBD1 (5 bases). From germline, CDR1 is SGHRS and CDR2 YFSETQ. The CDR3 loop spans 14 amino acids. V shed 0 bases and J shed 4 bases, with 10 bases lying between them. The CDR3 sequence: CASSLGRGFTEAFF. The CDR3 nucleotides read TGCGCCAGCAGCTTGGGGCGGGGGTTCACTGAAGCTTTCTTT.

The rearrangement joins TRBV7-8 to TRBJ2-7; 12 nucleotides match TRBD2. The CDR3 totals 18 residues. Per the germline V gene, CDR1 is SGHVS and CDR2 is FQNEAQ. V shed 4 bases, J shed 4 bases, and the junction held 14 bases outside the gene matches. CDR3 in amino acids: CASSSRFPTSGRRYEQYF. CDR3 DNA sequence: TGTGCCAGCAGCTCACGCTTCCCGACTAGCGGGAGAAGGTACGAGCAGTACTTC.

The chain recombines TRBV30 with TRBJ1-6; 7 nucleotides match TRBD1. The junction had 7 bases not matched to a gene; V was cut back by 2 bases and J by 9 bases. CDR3 length: 14 amino acids. The germline CDR1 and CDR2 sequences are GTSNPN and SVGIG (reference sequence). CDR3 coding DNA: TGTGCCTGGAGTCCAAACAGGGGACTTTCACCCCTCCACTTT. This translates into CAWSPNRGLSPLHF.

The chain joins TRBV6-5 to TRBJ1-6; D is possibly TRBD1 (5 bases). V gave up 6 bases and J gave up 9 bases, with 15 bases separating them. The CDR3 covers 14 residues. Germline CDR1 reads MNHEY; CDR2 reads SVGAGI. CDR3 in DNA: TGTGCCAGCAGAAAACTCAGCGACAGTTCACCCCTCCACTTT. It yields the protein CASRKLSDSSPLHF.